A selection of T cell receptor beta chains follows, all from one sample in a study of regulatory T cells in long-lasting Graves disease. One entry per CDR3 protein results from TCRdb running MiXCR on the multiplex PCR reads. The data show roughly 510,000 distinct CDR3 sequences, with about 16% seen just once and around 12% held by the top ten. The sample was also linked to a second study, of T cells in Graves' hyperthyroidism and ophthalmopathy.

Here the sequenced sample was peripheral blood mononuclear cells (PBMCs), taken at new diagnosis, from a patient treated with antithyroid drugs. These receptor sequences come from a man aged 18 to 29 with Graves disease. The conserved cysteine and the conserved F or W are not part of the CDR3 here. Only some rows state a clone size, as once, few, many or a class for expanded clones.

V	size	CDR3
TRBV28	few	ASTQDRGQAGAGSYEQY
TRBV5-4	.	ASSSGRSGEAF
TRBV6-1	.	ASRGTSGADTQY
TRBV13	.	ASSSRRGKNSPLH
TRBV2	.	AGSEDLSSYNEQF
TRBV28	many	ASSPQDGGKYEQY
TRBV20-1	many	SAPSGGEQY
TRBV27	.	ASSFTGGVYGYT
TRBV15	.	ATSRDRVPGNTIY
TRBV6-5	many	ASSYHHQTGKQETQY
TRBV7-3	many	ASSREIIAGGDTQY
TRBV7-9	.	ASSLGVDGQPQH
TRBV30	.	AWSVWTGDGSNQPQH
TRBV2	many	ASSETDTYEQY
TRBV10-3	.	AIRATSGTANTGELF
TRBV7-3	few	ASSAGTGSSPLH
TRBV5-6	.	ASSLLSPEDTQY
TRBV5-1	.	ASSLGTGTFGYT
TRBV27	.	ASSIGTSGYYEQY
TRBV5-1	many	ASSFRDGPYGYT
TRBV28	.	ASSVSDQPQH
TRBV20-1	.	SAPGRVGYT
TRBV11-2	.	ASSLVADEETQY
TRBV27	many	ASSRPGLATYNEQF
TRBV12-3/TRBV12-4	many	ASSLTGVTEAF
TRBV20-1	.	SARDFLGPGNQETQY
TRBV30	.	AWWEKPGGTDEQF
TRBV11-2	.	ASSSDWGRNEQF
TRBV18	.	ASSPGAGGSGETQY
TRBV24-1	many	ATGAGHGEAF
TRBV10-3	.	AISESGPQAGTDTQY
TRBV6-9	few	ASSFRAAVGYEQY
TRBV9	few	ASSFNQGAGQETQY
TRBV29-1	.	SVASHYEQY
TRBV5-1	few	ASSLSGSNTGELF
TRBV2	many	ASMRGLSTEAF
TRBV28	.	ASSFATSGVPYEQY
TRBV19	.	ASSIFHRGRRDTEAF
TRBV7-9	many	ASSFLLAGDTQY
TRBV7-2	.	ASSPRTSGRLMLYNEQF
TRBV5-1	many	ASSLDLGEQY